This T cell receptor beta chain emerged from a study of T cell responses to AZD1222 COVID-19 vaccine. Study information: Second-dose schedules of about 4 or about 12 weeks were combined. Study results and limitations: Seropositive AZD1222 recipients at baseline numbered only five to seven. Elevations in Spike-specific TCR breadth and depth followed administration of two AZD1222 doses. Possibly, clonal diversity was underestimated; donors were largely white British and included more females.

This clone occurred a few times. Its antigen remains unknown. Trimming cost V 3 bases and J 6 bases, with 10 bases left between them. Germline V gene data show CDR1 as KGHDR and CDR2 as SFDVKD. The CDR3 spans 13 residues. The table came from immunoSEQ multiplex PCR; TCRdb's copy has only in-frame clones and leaves some out. The sample comprises roughly 100,000 clones, about 88% of which are singletons, and approximately 10% rests with the top ten. The sequencing here drew on peripheral blood, taken on day 0 of AZD1222 vaccination. The chain is built from TRBV24-1 and TRBJ1-2; a possible D gene is TRBD1 (5 bases). The clonotype originates from an adult in good health. CDR3 sequence: CATSDAGRDGYTF. In DNA, the CDR3 is TGTGCCACCAGTGATGCGGGACGGGATGGCTACACCTTC.